The 3 T cell receptor beta chains in this list originate from one sample, sequenced in a study of shared clonotypes between healthy human individuals. Assay: immunoSEQ multiplex PCR; the TCRdb copy retains only in-frame clones and omits some. Here the sample spans about 450,000 clones, less than 80% being singletons. Sequences were obtained from PBMCs. These receptor sequences come from a middle-aged woman in good health. Some clones in this sample may be carry-over from other donors' samples.

Comment on this clone: At one end, the junction sequence differs from germline, possibly due to a read error. This chain joins TRBV18 and TRBJ2-5; either TRBD1 or TRBD2 may fit D (5 bases each). This CDR3 is 14 amino acids long. Germline values: CDR1 KGHSH, CDR2 LQKENI. This CDR3 is CASSPQQGAGTQYF. CDR3 DNA: TGTGCCAGCTCACCACAACAAGGGGCTGGGACCCAATACTTC.

This clone occurred a few times. The J gene is TRBJ2-3, the V gene TRBV6-4; 11 nucleotides match TRBD2. V lost 5 bases to trimming and J lost 4 bases; unmatched junction nucleotides: 5. CDR3 length equals 15 residues. Germline V gene sequence: CDR1 MRHNA, CDR2 SNTAGT. The CDR3 sequence: CASSQVAGGSDTQYF. The CDR3 DNA is TGTGCCAGCAGTCAAGTAGCGGGAGGGTCAGATACGCAGTATTTT.

This clone was observed a few times. This rearrangement joins TRBV5-6 to TRBJ1-2, with D possibly matching TRBD1 (5 bases). With 3 bases removed from V and 4 bases from J, the gap between germline ends came to 16 bases. The length of the CDR3 is 15 residues. Germline V lookup: CDR1 SGHDT, CDR2 YYEEEE. CDR3 loop: CASSSTRQIPYGYTF. The CDR3 DNA follows: TGTGCCAGCAGCTCGACCCGACAGATACCCTATGGCTACACCTTC.